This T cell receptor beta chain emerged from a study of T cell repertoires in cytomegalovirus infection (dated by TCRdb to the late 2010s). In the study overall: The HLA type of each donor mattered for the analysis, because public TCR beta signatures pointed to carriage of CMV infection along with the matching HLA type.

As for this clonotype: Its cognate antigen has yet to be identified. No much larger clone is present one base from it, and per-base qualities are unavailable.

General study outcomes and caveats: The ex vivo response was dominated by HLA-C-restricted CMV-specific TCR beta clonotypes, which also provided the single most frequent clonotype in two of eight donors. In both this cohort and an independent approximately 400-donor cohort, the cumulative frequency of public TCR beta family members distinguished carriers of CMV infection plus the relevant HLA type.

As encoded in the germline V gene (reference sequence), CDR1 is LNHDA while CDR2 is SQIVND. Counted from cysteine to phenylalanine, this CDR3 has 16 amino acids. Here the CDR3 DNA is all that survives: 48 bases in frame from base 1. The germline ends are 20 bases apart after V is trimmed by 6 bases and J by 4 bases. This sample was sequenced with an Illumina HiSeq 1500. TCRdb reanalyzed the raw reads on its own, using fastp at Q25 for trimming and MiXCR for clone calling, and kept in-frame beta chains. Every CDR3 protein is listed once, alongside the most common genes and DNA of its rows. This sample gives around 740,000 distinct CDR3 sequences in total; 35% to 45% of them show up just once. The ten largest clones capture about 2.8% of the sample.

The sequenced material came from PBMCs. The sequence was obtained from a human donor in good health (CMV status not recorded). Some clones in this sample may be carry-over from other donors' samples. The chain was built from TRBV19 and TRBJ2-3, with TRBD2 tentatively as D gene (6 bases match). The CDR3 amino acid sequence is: CASSPLPGDGADTQYF. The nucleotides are TGTGCCAGTAGCCCTCTTCCGGGAGATGGGGCAGATACGCAGTATTTT.